What follows are 19 T cell receptor beta chains derived from one specimen sequenced in a study of CD8 T cells in ankylosing spondylitis (dated by TCRdb to 2015 to 2018). Library generation was performed with 5' RACE. Sequenced on an Illumina HiSeq 2500. TCRdb trimmed the raw reads at Q25, called clones with MiXCR and kept productive beta chains. Merged by CDR3 protein, the rows form single entries marked with the most common genes and DNA. Counted in this sample were 100,000 to 150,000 distinct CDR3 sequences; around 8.5% of them appeared once. The ten most abundant clones make up 3% to 4% of the sample. What was sequenced was blood, either unsorted or a sorted T cell fraction (not recorded which). The source of these receptors is a male donor with ankylosing spondylitis or in good health (not recorded which).

J is TRBJ2-3 and V is TRBV20-1, with D perhaps TRBD1 (5 bases). V was clipped by 2 bases and J by 2 bases, with 8 bases between them. The CDR3 runs 13 residues. CDR1 DFQATT and CDR2 SNEGSKA come from the germline V gene (reference sequence). The CDR3 here is CSARKDNTDTQYF. CDR3 coding DNA: TGCAGTGCTAGAAAGGACAACACAGATACGCAGTATTTT.

The chain has TRBV5-1 and TRBJ2-2; D gene uncertain. This CDR3 contains 16 residues. CDR1 is SGHRS and CDR2 is YFSETQ in the germline V gene. Between the trimmed V and J ends, which lost 2 bases and 5 bases, there was a span of 16 bases. The CDR3 coding sequence is TGCGCCAGCAGCTTCCGTCAAATGTGGGGTACCGGGGAGCTGTTTTTT. Its protein is CASSFRQMWGTGELFF.

V gene TRBV6-2 or TRBV6-3 combines with J gene TRBJ2-7; tentatively, D is TRBD1 (6 bases). The CDR3 extends over 16 amino acids. V was shortened by 0 bases and J by 4 bases, with 16 bases between the two germline ends. CDR1 MNHEY and CDR2 SVGEGT come from the germline V gene. The CDR3 region has the DNA TGTGCCAGCAGTTACTCGGAGGCAGTCCAGGGGTACGAGCAGTACTTC. Encoded protein: CASSYSEAVQGYEQYF.

The chain carries TRBV4-1 and TRBJ2-1, with D hard to call. The CDR3 runs to 13 residues. The V and J ends lost 2 bases and 8 bases respectively, with 10 bases between them. Germline V gene data show CDR1 as MGHRA and CDR2 as YSYEKL. The CDR3 reads CASSQNYQDEQFF. CDR3 DNA sequence: TGCGCCAGCAGCCAAAACTACCAGGATGAGCAGTTCTTC.

This clonotype was counted between two and nine times. The chain is built from TRBV2 and TRBJ2-5; 8 bases match TRBD1. This CDR3 is built from 14 residues. CDR1 and CDR2 from the germline V gene are SNHLY and FYNNEI. The trim removed 5 bases at V and 2 bases at J, leaving 4 bases unmatched. CDR3 in DNA: TGTGCCAGCAGTCTACACAGGGGGCAAGAGACCCAGTACTTC. Protein: CASSLHRGQETQYF.

This clonotype was seen once. A much larger clone lies one base from this, so it may be a read error. The CDR3 DNA sequence: TGCTGTGCTAGAGATCACTGGGCTAGCGGGACCACAGATACGCAGTATTTT. As protein: CCARDHWASGTTDTQYF. V usage is TRBV20-1 and J usage is TRBJ2-3, with 9 bases that match TRBD2. In germline, CDR1 is DFQATT, CDR2 SNEGSKA (reference sequence). This CDR3 region has 17 residues.

This clonotype was seen ten or more times. The chain links TRBV20-1 to TRBJ2-2, with 7 bases matching TRBD1. Germline loops: CDR1 DFQATT, CDR2 SNEGSKA (reference sequence). This CDR3 contains 16 residues. J gave up 4 bases and V 0 bases, and 8 bases lay outside the gene matches. The CDR3 region is CSARDPPTGATGELFF. Written as DNA, the CDR3 is TGCAGTGCTAGAGATCCCCCCACAGGGGCCACCGGGGAGCTGTTTTTT.

This clonotype was observed at least ten times. The rearrangement uses TRBV6-1 and TRBJ2-3; tentative D call: TRBD2 (5 bases). Germline V lookup: CDR1 MNHNS, CDR2 SASEGT. CDR3 length equals 14 residues. Trimming pared 8 bases from V and 0 bases from J, leaving 12 bases between. CDR3 in DNA: TGTGCCAGCCGCCCCCCGGGGAGCACAGATACGCAGTATTTT. Its translation: CASRPPGSTDTQYF.

This clonotype was found many times. The V call is TRBV20-1, the J call TRBJ1-5; D not certain. V lost 5 bases and J 2 bases, leaving 13 bases between the germline ends. In germline, CDR1 is DFQATT, CDR2 SNEGSKA (reference sequence). The CDR3 is 14 amino acids. CDR3 region: CSAVRASGNQPQHF. The CDR3 DNA reads as TGCAGTGCTGTCCGGGCCTCTGGCAATCAGCCCCAGCATTTT.

V is TRBV12-3 or TRBV12-4 and J is TRBJ1-4; the match to TRBD1 covers 8 bases. The CDR3 has 15 amino acids. Losses at the gene ends were 6 bases for V and 8 bases for J; bases not matched to a gene: 11. CDR3 region: CASSARQGQTEKLFF. The CDR3 nucleotides are TGTGCCAGCAGCGCCCGACAGGGGCAGACGGAAAAACTGTTTTTT.

In this sample, this clonotype turned up many times. The gene calls are TRBV5-1 and TRBJ2-3, with a possible D match to TRBD1 (6 bases). CDR3 length equals 14 residues. Trimming left V 0 bases short and J 3 bases short, with 8 bases between. Germline CDR1 reads SGHRS; CDR2 reads YFSETQ. CDR3 in amino acids: CASSLEDSTDTQYF. In DNA, the CDR3 is TGCGCCAGCAGCTTGGAGGACAGTACAGATACGCAGTATTTT.

This clonotype was detected many times. The V and J genes are TRBV27 and TRBJ1-1; the D is unclear. The CDR3 is 14 residues long. Between the trimmed V and J ends, which lost 7 bases and 6 bases, there was a span of 18 bases. CDR1 and CDR2 (germline): MNHEY, SMNVEV (reference sequence). The CDR3 DNA is TGTGCCAGCACCCGGGCGGGTGGGTGGTCTGAAGCTTTCTTT. Protein product: CASTRAGGWSEAFF.

This clonotype was counted at least ten times. CDR3 sequence: CSARQGASNQPQHF. CDR3 bases: TGCAGTGCCCGGCAAGGGGCTTCCAATCAGCCCCAGCATTTT. The chain carries TRBV20-1 and TRBJ1-5; possibly TRBD1 for D (5 bases). V shed 6 bases and J shed 3 bases, with 15 bases lying between them. Germline assignment: CDR1 DFQATT and CDR2 SNEGSKA (reference sequence). This CDR3 is built from 14 residues.

In this sample, this clonotype turned up many times. The chain recombines TRBV3-1 with TRBJ2-5; D unclear. Trimming shortened V by 2 bases and J by 5 bases, and 9 bases separated the two germline ends. The CDR3 contains 13 residues. Germline V gene sequence: CDR1 LGHDT, CDR2 YNNKEL (reference sequence). The CDR3 here is CASSQPDGETQYF. CDR3 coding DNA: TGTGCCAGCAGCCAACCTGACGGGGAGACCCAGTACTTC.

This clonotype has just a few counts. The genes are TRBV3-1 and TRBJ1-5; D perhaps matches TRBD1 (6 bases). CDR1 is LGHDT and CDR2 is YNNKEL in the germline V gene (reference sequence). The CDR3 length is 13 residues. V was cut by 5 bases and J by 6 bases, with 11 bases left in between. The CDR3 nucleotides read TGTGCCAGCAGCTACCACAGGGCTCAGCCCCAGCATTTT. It codes for CASSYHRAQPQHF. Together with reference TRBV3-1 and TRBJ1-5, the CDR3 gives the full variable domain: DTAVSQTPKYLVTQMGNDKSIKCEQNLGHDTMYWYKQDSKKFLKIMFSYNNKELIINETVPNRFSPKSPDKAHLNLHINSLELGDSAVYFCASSYHRAQPQHFGDGTRLSIL.

Concerning this clonotype itself: No DNA is shown, since the ends of the CDR3 on it are uncertain; the CDR3 is the one TCRdb lists. The chain links TRBV12-3 or TRBV12-4 to TRBJ2-4. The CDR3 is made up of 15 amino acids, end residues included. CDR3 loop: CASSSSRTGKNIQYF.

This clonotype was seen ten or more times. This chain connects TRBV20-1 to TRBJ2-7; a possible D gene is TRBD1 (6 bases). Trimming left V 4 bases short and J 3 bases short, with 13 bases between. CDR3 size: 13 residues. Germline CDR1 DFQATT, CDR2 SNEGSKA (reference sequence). The CDR3: CSAIGTHNYEQYF. In nucleotides, the CDR3 is TGCAGTGCTATAGGGACACATAACTACGAGCAGTACTTC.

The genes are TRBV5-6 and TRBJ2-1, with 8 bases matching TRBD2. Trimming removed 7 bases from V and 3 bases from J; junction bases left unmatched: 15. The CDR3 has 17 amino acids. Germline V gives CDR1 SGHDT, CDR2 YYEEEE. CDR3 nucleotides: TGTGCCAGCGGCCCCCGGGGGGGACTGAACCTCTACAATGAGCAGTTCTTC. This encodes CASGPRGGLNLYNEQFF.

The rearrangement joins TRBV20-1 to TRBJ2-7; 8 nucleotides match TRBD2. In germline, CDR1 is DFQATT, CDR2 SNEGSKA (reference sequence). Unmatched junction bases numbered 10, after V lost 6 bases and J lost 6 bases. The CDR3 is made up of 13 amino acids. The CDR3 is CSALAGLGTEQYF. The DNA for the CDR3 is TGCAGTGCGCTAGCGGGTTTAGGGACCGAGCAGTACTTC.